This entry lists 31 T cell receptor beta chains sequenced from one sample in a study of read filtering for tumor transcriptome and immune sequencing. From 350 to 500 ng of RNA, a library with molecular barcoded alpha/delta and beta/gamma adaptors was made. TCRdb ran MiXCR on the reads and lists one entry per CDR3 protein. The sample includes some 120,000 distinct CDR3 sequences, 13% seen only once; the top ten take approximately 9.9%. The specimen was a population of CD138-negative cells sorted from bone marrow. The origin of the receptors is a donor aged 40 or older with multiple myeloma.

The table lists this clonotype with a few counts. The chain employs TRBV6-6 and TRBJ1-3, with D perhaps matching TRBD1 (5 bases). The CDR3 sequence is 16 residues long. The germline V gene has CDR1 MNHNY and CDR2 SVGAGI (reference sequence). Trimming stripped 2 bases from V and 3 bases from J, with 14 bases between. The CDR3 DNA sequence: TGTGCCAGCAGTTACAGTGCAGGGCCAGGTGGAAACACCATATATTTT. The encoded protein is CASSYSAGPGGNTIYF.

As to this clonotype: This may be a read error: a much more frequent sequence differs by one nucleotide. This chain joins TRBV20-1 and TRBJ2-1; 7 bases agree with TRBD1. The CDR3 is 16 amino acids. V was pared by 2 bases and J by 1 base, with 8 bases of the junction left unmatched. Germline V gene data show CDR1 as DFQATT and CDR2 as SNEGSKA (reference sequence). The DNA of the CDR3 is TGCAGTGCTAGAATTCCTAACAGGGGTTCCTACAATGAGCAGTTCTTC. This translates into CSARIPNRGSYNEQFF.

The table lists this clonotype with a few counts. A much more abundant neighbour one base away suggests this may be a read error. The genes are TRBV7-2 and TRBJ1-2; tentative D call: TRBD1 (6 bases). This CDR3 comprises 13 residues. Germline V CDR1 and CDR2: SGHTA, FQGNSA. This CDR3 reads CASNNRVSRGYIF. The CDR3 nucleotides are TGTGCCAGCAATAACAGGGTATCTCGCGGCTACATCTTC.

This clonotype was observed many times. This CDR3 is CASSPSGTGGRGYGYTF. The CDR3 DNA follows: TGTGCCAGCAGCCCGAGCGGGACAGGGGGTCGGGGCTATGGCTACACCTTC. The rearrangement uses TRBV7-2 and TRBJ1-2, with 11 bases aligning to TRBD1. The CDR3 contains 17 residues. Germline-derived CDR1 and CDR2 are SGHTA and FQGNSA. V was clipped by 5 bases and J by 4 bases; unmatched bases: 12.

This clonotype came up many times. This chain uses TRBV6-5 with TRBJ2-7, with TRBD1 matching over 7 bases. The CDR3 spans 14 residues. V shed 7 bases and J 0 bases; nucleotides not matched to a gene: 6. CDR1 and CDR2 (germline): MNHEY, SVGAGI. The CDR3 nucleotides read TGTGCCAGCAAATTCCGGGACAGCTCCTACGAGCAGTACTTC. Translated: CASKFRDSSYEQYF.

Points on this clonotype: One end of the junction varies from germline; a read error may be responsible. The V gene is TRBV5-1, the J gene TRBJ2-2; TRBD2 is a possible D gene (5 bases). The CDR3 is 16 residues long. Per the germline V gene, CDR1 is SGHRS and CDR2 is YFSETQ. The CDR3 DNA follows: TGCGCCAGCAGCTTGGGTCTGGGGTCCAACGCCGGGGAGCTATTTTTT. This translates into CASSLGLGSNAGELFF.

This clonotype was seen ten or more times. V gene TRBV19 combines with J gene TRBJ2-1; the match to TRBD2 covers 7 bases. Looked up from germline, CDR1 is LNHDA and CDR2 is SQIVND (reference sequence). The CDR3 length is 14 residues. J gave up 8 bases and V 1 base, and 5 bases lay outside the gene matches. CDR3 sequence (DNA): TGTGCCAGTAGTATAGGCGGGAGTCTGGATGAGCAGTTCTTC. Translating gives CASSIGGSLDEQFF.

This clonotype was observed many times. CDR3 sequence: CAISEGNTEAFF. DNA for the CDR3: TGTGCCATCAGTGAGGGAAACACTGAAGCTTTCTTT. The chain joins TRBV10-3 to TRBJ1-1; D is uncertain. The germline V gene encodes CDR1 ENHRY and CDR2 SYGVKD. CDR3 length equals 12 residues. Trimming left V 2 bases short and J 2 bases short, with 3 bases between.

This clonotype appeared many times. The gene calls are TRBV7-9 and TRBJ1-5; 10 nucleotides line up with TRBD1. Trimming cost V 6 bases and J 6 bases; bases outside gene matches: 5. The CDR3 is 14 amino acids. Per the germline V gene, CDR1 is SEHNR and CDR2 is FQNEAQ (reference sequence). The CDR3 nucleotides are TGTGCCAGCAGTCCCGGGACAGGGGCTCAGCCCCAGCATTTT. It translates to CASSPGTGAQPQHF. The complete variable domain, with remaining parts taken from reference TRBV7-9 and TRBJ1-5, reads DTGVSQNPRHKITKRGQNVTFRCDPISEHNRLYWYRQTLGQGPEFLTYFQNEAQLEKSRLLSDRFSAERPKGSFSTLEIQRTEQGDSAMYLCASSPGTGAQPQHFGDGTRLSIL.

This rearrangement joins TRBV28 to TRBJ2-3; TRBD2 agrees at 7 bases. V was clipped by 5 bases and J by 4 bases; unmatched bases: 9. Germline V gene lookup returns CDR1 MDHEN and CDR2 SYDVKM. This CDR3 has 15 residues. This chain's CDR3 is CASSHGGGFADTQYF. CDR3 in DNA: TGTGCCAGCAGTCACGGGGGAGGGTTCGCAGATACGCAGTATTTT.

This clonotype appeared many times. The rearrangement joins TRBV20-1 to TRBJ2-1; unclear D gene. This CDR3 spans 14 amino acids. Trimming removed 3 bases at V and 8 bases at J, with 17 bases between. The germline gives CDR1 DFQATT, CDR2 SNEGSKA (reference sequence). The chain's CDR3 is CSASFRNLGYEQFF. The DNA of the CDR3 is TGCAGTGCTAGTTTCAGGAATTTGGGCTATGAGCAGTTCTTC.

This clonotype was counted at least ten times. The chain is built from TRBV27 and TRBJ2-5, with 9 bases fitting TRBD2. The V segment lost 6 bases and the J segment 5 bases; nucleotides outside the gene matches: 4. Germline values: CDR1 MNHEY, CDR2 SMNVEV (reference sequence). The CDR3 runs 13 residues. The CDR3 bases are TGTGCCAGCAGATTAGCGGGAGTGGAGACCCAGTACTTC. Translated: CASRLAGVETQYF.

Many counts were recorded for this clonotype. This chain links TRBV19 with TRBJ2-1; no reliable D call. The CDR3 has 13 residues. V was shortened by 6 bases and J by 2 bases, with 8 bases between the two germline ends. Germline loops: CDR1 LNHDA, CDR2 SQIVND (reference sequence). Here the CDR3 reads CASRVPPYNEQFF. CDR3 sequence (DNA): TGTGCCAGTAGGGTACCACCCTACAATGAGCAGTTCTTC.

This clonotype was picked up many times. The chain's CDR3 is CASRDPGMNIYEQYF. CDR3 coding DNA: TGTGCCAGCAGAGACCCCGGGATGAATATCTACGAGCAGTACTTC. The chain carries TRBV6-1 and TRBJ2-7; weak D call: TRBD2 (5 bases). V lost 6 bases and J 3 bases, leaving 18 bases between the germline ends. Per the germline V gene, CDR1 is MNHNS and CDR2 is SASEGT. CDR3 size: 15 residues.

The sample holds many counts of this clonotype. J is TRBJ2-7 and V is TRBV7-8; D remains ambiguous. Trimming removed 3 bases at V and 1 base at J, with 10 bases between. The CDR3 extends over 14 amino acids. Germline V gene lookup returns CDR1 SGHVS and CDR2 FQNEAQ. This CDR3 is CASSFSRISYEQYF. CDR3 nucleotides: TGTGCCAGCAGCTTTTCTAGAATTTCCTACGAGCAGTACTTC.

This clonotype was seen just once. The final CDR3 position lacks the conserved phenylalanine or tryptophan, pointing to a likely read error. This chain links TRBV10-3 with TRBJ1-1; a possible D gene is TRBD1 (6 bases). The V end was cut by 2 bases, the J end by 2 bases, with 12 bases between. The germline CDR1 and CDR2 sequences are ENHRY and SYGVKD. The CDR3 is made up of 15 amino acids. CDR3 coding DNA: TGTGCCATCAGTGAGCTCGGGACACCAAACACTGAAGCTTTCTCT. Residues: CAISELGTPNTEAFS.

Many counts were recorded for this clonotype. The rearrangement joins TRBV11-3 to TRBJ2-1; D gene uncertain. From germline, CDR1 is SGHNT and CDR2 YENEEA. V lost 2 bases and J 2 bases, leaving 13 bases between the germline ends. The CDR3 covers 16 residues. CDR3: CASSLYGPVAYNEQFF. Here the CDR3 DNA reads TGTGCCAGCAGCTTATATGGACCGGTAGCCTACAATGAGCAGTTCTTC.

The sample holds many counts of this clonotype. CDR3 in amino acids: CASSPDRGPEAFF. The CDR3 region has the DNA TGTGCCAGCAGCCCAGACAGGGGCCCTGAAGCTTTCTTT. The chain has TRBV3-1 and TRBJ1-1; 8 positions agree with TRBD1. Germline V gene lookup returns CDR1 LGHDT and CDR2 YNNKEL (reference sequence). This CDR3 region has 13 residues. Trimming removed 4 bases from V and 6 bases from J; junction bases left unmatched: 4. The complete variable domain, with remaining parts taken from reference TRBV3-1 and TRBJ1-1, reads DTAVSQTPKYLVTQMGNDKSIKCEQNLGHDTMYWYKQDSKKFLKIMFSYNNKELIINETVPNRFSPKSPDKAHLNLHINSLELGDSAVYFCASSPDRGPEAFFGQGTRLTVV.

Regarding this clonotype: A much larger clone sits a single nucleotide away, making a read error possible. J is TRBJ2-7 and V is TRBV28; TRBD2 is a possible D gene (6 bases). The CDR3 is 14 amino acids. V shed 7 bases and J shed 11 bases, with 24 bases lying between them. Germline assignment: CDR1 MDHEN and CDR2 SYDVKM. The CDR3 region has the DNA TGTGCCAGCACCTCCCCGGGACGGGAGAATTTGGAGTACTTC. Its protein is CASTSPGRENLEYF.

A word on this clonotype: One base away lies a much larger clone, so this may be a sequencing read error. This sequence joins TRBV7-2 and TRBJ2-4; D unresolved. This CDR3 contains 14 residues. In germline, CDR1 is SGHTA, CDR2 FQGNSA. Trimming removed 1 base from V and 0 bases from J, with 4 bases in between. CDR3 protein: CASSLVVAKNIQYF. The CDR3, as DNA: TGTGCCAGCAGCTTAGTGGTAGCCAAAAACATTCAGTACTTC.

This clonotype appeared a few times. A much larger clone differs by one base, so this may be a read error. V and J are TRBV4-2 and TRBJ2-1; the match to TRBD2 covers 10 bases. V trimming: 4 bases; J trimming: 5 bases; junction bases outside the gene matches: 11. Per the germline V gene, CDR1 is LGHNA and CDR2 is YNFKEQ. The CDR3 runs to 17 residues. The CDR3, as DNA: TGTGCCAGCAGCCCGTATAACCTAGCGGGGGTAAACAATGAGCAGTTCTTC. It is translated as CASSPYNLAGVNNEQFF.

This clonotype was seen at least ten times. The rearrangement joins TRBV11-1 to TRBJ1-1; weak D call: TRBD1 (5 bases). Trimming pared 8 bases from V and 0 bases from J, leaving 13 bases between. The length of the CDR3 is 14 residues. Germline V gene lookup returns CDR1 SGHAT and CDR2 FQDESV (reference sequence). The CDR3 DNA reads TGTGCCAGCCACTTCGGGGGTGTGAACACTGAAGCTTTCTTT. It is translated as CASHFGGVNTEAFF.

This clonotype occurred many times. This chain connects TRBV20-1 to TRBJ2-1, with 11 bases that match TRBD2. The ends lost 4 bases at V and 0 bases at J; junction bases unmatched: 11. This CDR3 is 18 amino acids long. From germline, CDR1 is DFQATT and CDR2 SNEGSKA (reference sequence). This CDR3 reads CSATISGGALGSYNEQFF. In DNA form, the CDR3 reads TGCAGTGCTACCATTAGCGGGGGGGCTTTAGGCTCCTACAATGAGCAGTTCTTC.

The V call is TRBV12-3 or TRBV12-4, the J call TRBJ1-6; D ambiguous. This CDR3 contains 14 residues. V was pared by 3 bases and J by 7 bases, with 10 bases between. In nucleotides, the CDR3 is TGTGCCAGCAGTTTCAGAGGCGAAAATTCACCCCTCCACTTT. It is translated as CASSFRGENSPLHF.

This clonotype was seen repeatedly, ten times or more. The chain recombines TRBV19 with TRBJ2-3; 12 bases match TRBD2. The CDR3 consists of 15 residues. From germline, CDR1 is LNHDA and CDR2 SQIVND (reference sequence). V lost 8 bases to trimming and J lost 4 bases; unmatched junction nucleotides: 7. For the CDR3, the DNA is TGTGCCAGTCGACTAGCGGGAGACTCTGCAGATACGCAGTATTTT. It is translated as CASRLAGDSADTQYF.

This clonotype showed up many times. This chain links TRBV19 with TRBJ2-7; 8 bases are shared with TRBD1. Looked up from germline, CDR1 is LNHDA and CDR2 is SQIVND (reference sequence). J was trimmed by 3 bases and V by 5 bases; bases with no gene match: 6. The CDR3 covers 14 residues. In DNA form, the CDR3 reads TGTGCCAGTAGTGCCGGGACAGGTATCTACGAGCAGTACTTC. As protein: CASSAGTGIYEQYF.

This clonotype was seen ten or more times. The rearrangement links TRBV19 to TRBJ2-1; TRBD1 matches 8 bases. The CDR3 totals 15 residues. CDR1 LNHDA and CDR2 SQIVND come from the germline V gene (reference sequence). Losses at the gene ends were 5 bases for V and 3 bases for J; bases not matched to a gene: 6. The CDR3 sequence: CASSSGTGNYNEQFF. The CDR3 bases are TGTGCCAGTAGTTCCGGGACAGGAAACTACAATGAGCAGTTCTTC.

This clonotype has ten or more counts. The V call is TRBV4-1, the J call TRBJ1-2; D perhaps matches TRBD1 (6 bases). Germline assignment: CDR1 MGHRA and CDR2 YSYEKL. This CDR3 region has 13 residues. V lost 7 bases, J lost 4 bases, and 13 bases lay in between. DNA of the CDR3: TGCGCCAGCATGAAGGGGGGCCTCTATGGCTACACCTTC. Its protein is CASMKGGLYGYTF.

This clonotype was found once. It may be a read error: a sequence one base away is much more abundant. J is TRBJ1-1 and V is TRBV6-2 or TRBV6-3, with unresolved D. Germline V gene sequence: CDR1 MNHEY, CDR2 SVGEGT. The ends were cut back, 6 bases at V and 1 base at J, with 12 bases in the middle. This CDR3 has 14 amino acids. In DNA form, the CDR3 reads TGTGCCAGCAGACGGGATAACAGGAACACTGAAGCTTTCTTT. Its translation is CASRRDNRNTEAFF.

This clonotype was detected a few times. The chain carries TRBV4-1 and TRBJ2-5; TRBD2 is a possible D gene (5 bases). Trimming took 0 bases from V and 5 from J, leaving 16 bases between them. The CDR3 is 16 amino acids. The germline V gene has CDR1 MGHRA and CDR2 YSYEKL. CDR3 sequence (DNA): TGCGCCAGCAGCCAAGAGTTGGGTCCGGCGGGCGAGACCCAGTACTTC. Translated, it gives CASSQELGPAGETQYF.

At least ten counts were recorded for this clonotype. V is TRBV5-6 and J is TRBJ2-7, with D possibly TRBD1 on 5 matching bases. This CDR3 has 13 amino acids. Germline CDR1 is SGHDT and CDR2 is YYEEEE. V lost 1 base to trimming and J lost 5 bases, with 10 bases between them. The CDR3 DNA follows: TGTGCCAGCAGCTTGAATCAGGGCGACGAGCAGTACTTC. Protein: CASSLNQGDEQYF.